A single sample gave rise to the 28 T cell receptor beta chains below, sequenced in a study of control samples from healthy donors and cancer patients. The data were produced by immunoSEQ multiplex PCR, yet TCRdb's version contains in-frame clones alone and is incomplete. The data contain roughly 120,000 clones, more than 70% of them singletons. The specimen was blood. These receptors all stem from a man aged 45-60 years in good health.

The gene calls are TRBV28 and TRBJ1-2, with D perhaps matching TRBD1 (6 bases). The CDR3 runs to 17 residues. The V and J ends lost 3 bases and 5 bases respectively, with 22 bases between them. Germline CDR1 and CDR2: MDHEN and SYDVKM. The CDR3 here is CASSFRSGTKRIYGYTF. The CDR3 bases are TGTGCCAGCAGTTTTAGGTCCGGGACAAAAAGAATTTATGGCTACACCTTC.

The chain uses TRBV2 and TRBJ2-2; D may be TRBD1 (5 bases). Between the trimmed V and J ends, which lost 4 bases and 1 base, there was a span of 16 bases. The CDR3 runs to 17 residues. Germline assignment: CDR1 SNHLY and CDR2 FYNNEI. In DNA form, the CDR3 reads TGTGCCAGCAGTGTTAATCGAGACAGACAGAACACCGGGGAGCTGTTTTTT. Amino acids: CASSVNRDRQNTGELFF.

V gene TRBV29-1 combines with J gene TRBJ1-2, with TRBD1 matching over 12 bases. The length of the CDR3 is 14 residues. Germline V CDR1 and CDR2: SQVTM, ANQGSEA. Trimming removed 6 bases from V and 8 bases from J; junction bases left unmatched: 10. CDR3 bases: TGCAGCGTCGACCTCCGGGACAGGGGGCTCGGCTACACCTTC. Its protein product is CSVDLRDRGLGYTF.

The V and J genes are TRBV7-3 and TRBJ2-2, with 9 bases lining up with TRBD1. Germline CDR1 and CDR2: SGHTA and FQGTGA. The V segment lost 3 bases and the J segment 6 bases; nucleotides outside the gene matches: 11. The CDR3 is made up of 17 amino acids. CDR3 in amino acids: CASSFTAGTGSPGELFF. The CDR3 DNA is TGTGCCAGCAGCTTTACCGCCGGGACAGGGAGCCCCGGGGAGCTGTTTTTT.

The V call is TRBV12-3 or TRBV12-4, the J call TRBJ1-1, with D possibly being TRBD1 (5 bases). V was shortened by 5 bases and J by 6 bases, with 10 bases between the two germline ends. The CDR3 has 12 residues. The CDR3 DNA is TGTGCCAGCAGTCCGGAGACAGCTGAAGCTTTCTTT. Amino acid sequence: CASSPETAEAFF.

The chain is built from TRBV5-1 and TRBJ1-3; D perhaps matches TRBD1 (6 bases). V was pared by 2 bases and J by 3 bases, with 15 bases between. Germline-derived CDR1 and CDR2 are SGHRS and YFSETQ. The CDR3 loop spans 16 amino acids. The CDR3 nucleotides are TGCGCCAGCAGCTTTGCAGGGGTAGCGTATGGAAACACCATATATTTT. Amino acid sequence: CASSFAGVAYGNTIYF.

V and J are TRBV6-1 and TRBJ1-2; 7 bases agree with TRBD1. With 3 bases clipped from V and 8 bases from J, the junction kept 12 bases outside the gene matches. The CDR3 is 15 residues long. Germline-derived CDR1 and CDR2 are MNHNS and SASEGT. The CDR3 region is CASSEFKGGRTGYTF. Written as DNA, the CDR3 is TGTGCCAGCAGTGAGTTTAAAGGGGGCCGGACGGGCTACACCTTC.

This rearrangement joins TRBV5-1 to TRBJ2-5; D unclear. In germline, CDR1 is SGHRS, CDR2 YFSETQ. Trimming left V 3 bases short and J 4 bases short, with 4 bases between. This CDR3 contains 11 residues. CDR3 nucleotide sequence: TGCGCCAGCAGCTCTCGAGAGACCCAGTACTTC. This codes for CASSSRETQYF.

The rearrangement uses TRBV29-1 and TRBJ2-7, with D perhaps matching TRBD1 or TRBD2 (5 bases each). There are 12 residues in the CDR3. Germline CDR1 reads SQVTM; CDR2 reads ANQGSEA. Trimming took off 6 bases at V and 2 bases at J, with 11 bases between the two ends. The CDR3 sequence: CSVDRGAYEQYF. CDR3 nucleotide sequence: TGCAGCGTAGACCGAGGGGCCTACGAGCAGTACTTC.

This clone occurred once. V usage is TRBV24-1 and J usage is TRBJ2-1; 9 bases are shared with TRBD2. J gave up 3 bases and V 2 bases, and 7 bases lay outside the gene matches. Germline values: CDR1 KGHDR, CDR2 SFDVKD. The CDR3 covers 17 residues. This chain's CDR3 is CATSDSRSGGDYNEQFF. The CDR3 DNA sequence: TGTGCCACCAGTGATTCACGTAGCGGGGGAGACTACAATGAGCAGTTCTTC.

This chain links TRBV7-3 with TRBJ2-7, with TRBD1 matching 7 bases. The CDR3 has 16 amino acids. Germline loops: CDR1 SGHTA, CDR2 FQGTGA. Trimming took 5 bases from V and 3 from J; bases not matched to a gene: 13. In DNA, the CDR3 is TGTGCCAGCAGCCCGACTCCTTCGACAGGGAACTACGAGCAGTACTTC. Translating it yields CASSPTPSTGNYEQYF. Complete variable domain (other parts from reference TRBV7-3 and TRBJ2-7): GAGVSQTPSNKVTEKGKYVELRCDPISGHTALYWYRQSLGQGPEFLIYFQGTGAADDSGLPNDRFFAVRPEGSVSTLKIQRTERGDSAVYLCASSPTPSTGNYEQYFGPGTRLTVT.

The chain links TRBV6-5 to TRBJ2-6; D is unresolved. CDR1 and CDR2 from the germline V gene are MNHEY and SVGAGI. The CDR3 totals 15 residues. V dropped 5 bases and J dropped 0 bases, with 8 bases sitting between them. CDR3: CASSLFDSGANVLTF. The DNA of the CDR3 is TGTGCCAGCAGTCTTTTCGACTCTGGGGCCAACGTCCTGACTTTC.

The V gene is TRBV27, the J gene TRBJ2-7; 8 positions match TRBD1. This CDR3 has 13 amino acids. CDR1 and CDR2 from the germline V gene are MNHEY and SMNVEV (reference sequence). With V trimmed by 5 bases and J by 2 bases, 2 bases remained unmatched. CDR3 loop: CASSTRGPYEQYF. CDR3 coding DNA: TGTGCCAGCAGTACCAGGGGGCCCTACGAGCAGTACTTC.

This chain uses TRBV2 with TRBJ1-1, with D possibly matching TRBD1 (6 bases). Germline CDR1 is SNHLY and CDR2 is FYNNEI. V gave up 4 bases and J gave up 1 base, with 16 bases separating them. The CDR3 is made up of 16 amino acids. CDR3 DNA: TGTGCCAGCAGTGTACCTCTTCAGACAGGGAACACTGAAGCTTTCTTT. Translation: CASSVPLQTGNTEAFF.

The rearrangement links TRBV18 to TRBJ2-7; D might be TRBD1 (6 bases). The CDR3 is 16 amino acids. Per the germline V gene, CDR1 is KGHSH and CDR2 is LQKENI. Trimming removed 3 bases at V and 7 bases at J, with 22 bases between. For the CDR3, the DNA is TGTGCCAGCTCACCCAGACAGGACCCCACGCAAGGGGAGCAGTACTTC. Translating gives CASSPRQDPTQGEQYF.

J is TRBJ2-2 and V is TRBV7-3; TRBD1 matches 7 bases. The trim removed 3 bases at V and 0 bases at J, leaving 4 bases unmatched. The germline CDR1 and CDR2 sequences are SGHTA and FQGTGA. The CDR3 runs 16 residues. The CDR3 region has the DNA TGTGCCAGCAGCTTTCTACAGGGGACGAACACCGGGGAGCTGTTTTTT. Translation gives CASSFLQGTNTGELFF.

The rearrangement joins TRBV2 to TRBJ2-6; D assignment may be TRBD1 or TRBD2 (5 bases each). V was cut by 7 bases and J by 4 bases, with 17 bases left in between. The CDR3 has 16 amino acids. CDR1 SNHLY and CDR2 FYNNEI come from the germline V gene. The CDR3 DNA reads as TGTGCCAGCATATTAGAGGGGCTACTCGGGGCCAACGTCCTGACTTTC. Residues: CASILEGLLGANVLTF. Variable domain in full (rest from reference TRBV2 and TRBJ2-6): EPEVTQTPSHQVTQMGQEVILRCVPISNHLYFYWYRQILGQKVEFLVSFYNNEISEKSEIFDDQFSVERPDGSNFTLKIRSTKLEDSAMYFCASILEGLLGANVLTFGAGSRLTVL.

J is TRBJ2-7 and V is TRBV11-1; D unclear. V was clipped by 6 bases and J by 1 base, with 13 bases between them. In germline, CDR1 is SGHAT, CDR2 FQDESV (reference sequence). The CDR3 runs 14 residues. DNA of the CDR3: TGTGCCAGCAGTAATAGGGTCTTTTCCTACGAGCAGTACTTC. Its protein product is CASSNRVFSYEQYF.

The V call is TRBV5-4, the J call TRBJ2-2; D unclear. V was trimmed by 0 bases and J by 6 bases, leaving 6 bases between them. Germline CDR1 and CDR2: SGHNT and YYREEE (reference sequence). This CDR3 spans 13 amino acids. This CDR3 is CASSLGAPGELFF. CDR3 bases: TGTGCCAGCAGCTTGGGAGCCCCCGGGGAGCTGTTTTTT.

The rearrangement joins TRBV5-1 to TRBJ2-3; weak D call: TRBD1 (7 bases). From germline, CDR1 is SGHRS and CDR2 YFSETQ. The CDR3 runs to 15 residues. With 4 bases removed from V and 5 bases from J, the gap between germline ends came to 17 bases. The CDR3 DNA follows: TGCGCCAGCAGCGCCCCCCAGGGGGGAGTAGATACGCAGTATTTT. It translates to CASSAPQGGVDTQYF.

V gene TRBV7-7 combines with J gene TRBJ1-1; TRBD1 might be the D (6 bases). Germline values: CDR1 SSHAT, CDR2 FNYEAQ (reference sequence). The CDR3 totals 13 residues. The V end was cut by 3 bases, the J end by 2 bases, with 7 bases between. The CDR3 protein is CASSLDSNTEAFF. The CDR3 nucleotides are TGTGCCAGCAGCTTGGACAGCAACACTGAAGCTTTCTTT.

This clone was picked up many times. The chain is built from TRBV27 and TRBJ2-7, with D possibly being TRBD2 (7 bases). Germline CDR1 MNHEY, CDR2 SMNVEV (reference sequence). CDR3 length equals 15 residues. V lost 2 bases to trimming and J lost 6 bases, with 17 bases between them. CDR3 bases: TGTGCCAGCAGTTTAGGGGGGGGGCTAGCGAGCGAGCAGTACTTC. Translation gives CASSLGGGLASEQYF.

The CDR3 DNA reads TGTGCCAGCAGCCAAGACCACCAAGAGACCCAGTACTTC. Protein sequence: CASSQDHQETQYF. The V gene is TRBV3-1 (or the pseudogene TRBV3-2), the J gene TRBJ2-5; D gene unclear. CDR1 is LGHDT, CDR2 YNNKEL, per germline (reference sequence). V was cut by 0 bases and J by 0 bases, with 2 bases left in between. The CDR3 has 13 residues.

This sequence joins TRBV28 and TRBJ2-5, with TRBD2 matching over 9 bases. The length of the CDR3 is 15 residues. Germline values: CDR1 MDHEN, CDR2 SYDVKM. The ends lost 5 bases at V and 4 bases at J; junction bases unmatched: 8. The CDR3 DNA sequence: TGTGCCAGCAGTCCAAGCGGGGGGTTGGGAGAGACCCAGTACTTC. Protein sequence: CASSPSGGLGETQYF.

This chain connects TRBV13 to TRBJ2-1, with D tentatively TRBD2 (5 bases). In germline, CDR1 is PRHDT, CDR2 FYEKMQ (reference sequence). The CDR3 has 18 amino acids. Trimming took 5 bases from V and 0 from J, leaving 20 bases between them. The CDR3 spells CASSPPRRKRSSYNEQFF. In DNA, the CDR3 is TGTGCCAGCAGCCCTCCGCGCCGCAAGCGGAGCTCCTACAATGAGCAGTTCTTC.

The chain joins TRBV27 to TRBJ2-3; D uncertain. Germline lookup yields CDR1 MNHEY and CDR2 SMNVEV (reference sequence). CDR3 size: 13 residues. V was pared by 5 bases and J by 4 bases, with 10 bases between. CDR3: CASSHGPADTQYF. The CDR3 bases are TGTGCCAGCAGTCACGGACCAGCAGATACGCAGTATTTT.

The chain couples TRBV10-3 to TRBJ1-4; D possibly corresponds to TRBD1 (6 bases). The CDR3 has 13 residues. V lost 6 bases and J 14 bases, leaving 19 bases between the germline ends. Germline assignment: CDR1 ENHRY and CDR2 SYGVKD. The CDR3 spells CAISERGDSTLFF. CDR3 DNA sequence: TGTGCCATCAGCGAGAGGGGGGATTCGACTCTGTTTTTT.

This clone came up a few times. The chain is built from TRBV9 and TRBJ2-3; D might be TRBD2 (6 bases). CDR3 length: 14 amino acids. Germline V gene data show CDR1 as SGDLS and CDR2 as YYNGEE. Trimming shortened V by 0 bases and J by 6 bases, and 11 bases separated the two germline ends. CDR3 coding DNA: TGTGCCAGCAGCGTAGTGGCGGAGGGGGATACGCAGTATTTT. It yields the protein CASSVVAEGDTQYF.